The 7 T cell receptor beta chains below all came from one sample that was sequenced in a study of blood T cell repertoires in COVID-19. Measured with immunoSEQ multiplex PCR; TCRdb has only the in-frame clones, and not every one. The sample records over 200,000 clones, 70% to 90% being singletons. The sample consisted of peripheral blood. Source of these receptors: a woman under 40 who had recovered from COVID-19.

This clone turned up a few times. This chain connects TRBV9 to TRBJ2-2, with D maybe TRBD2 (5 bases). V lost 0 bases and J 5 bases, leaving 14 bases between the germline ends. CDR3 length equals 16 residues. CDR1 is SGDLS, CDR2 YYNGEE, per germline. CDR3 DNA: TGTGCCAGCAGCGTAGTCGGTAGCGAGGTGACCGGGGAGCTGTTTTTT. This codes for CASSVVGSEVTGELFF.

This clone has just a few counts. This chain links TRBV5-4 with TRBJ1-6; 7 bases map to TRBD1. The J segment lost 7 bases and the V segment lost 0 bases, leaving 1 base of the junction unmatched. This CDR3 has 14 amino acids. Germline CDR1 SGHNT, CDR2 YYREEE (reference sequence). CDR3 coding DNA: TGTGCCAGCAGCTTGGAACAGGGGAATTCACCCCTCCACTTT. Residues: CASSLEQGNSPLHF. The full variable domain, completed using reference TRBV5-4 and TRBJ1-6, is ETGVTQSPTHLIKTRGQQVTLRCSSQSGHNTVSWYQQALGQGPQFIFQYYREEENGRGNFPPRFSGLQFPNYSSELNVNALELDDSALYLCASSLEQGNSPLHFGNGTRLTVT.

The rearrangement links TRBV3-1 (or the pseudogene TRBV3-2) to TRBJ1-6; 7 bases line up with TRBD1. J was trimmed by 7 bases and V by 0 bases; bases with no gene match: 12. Germline CDR1 LGHDT, CDR2 YNNKEL (reference sequence). CDR3 length: 18 amino acids. DNA for the CDR3: TGTGCCAGCAGCCAAGATATCGGGGTAGGGGGCGCGAATTCACCCCTCCACTTT. The encoded protein is CASSQDIGVGGANSPLHF.

The chain recombines TRBV19 with TRBJ1-5; 10 bases map to TRBD1. This CDR3 has 16 amino acids. CDR1 is LNHDA and CDR2 is SQIVND in the germline V gene (reference sequence). Trimming at V came to 5 bases and at J to 4 bases, leaving 8 bases not matched to a gene. The CDR3 loop reads CASSHPPGQGNQPQHF. The CDR3 DNA is TGTGCCAGTAGTCACCCTCCGGGACAGGGGAATCAGCCCCAGCATTTT.

V is TRBV7-8 and J is TRBJ2-1; TRBD2 matches 8 bases. The V gene end was trimmed by 5 bases and the J gene end by 9 bases; junction bases not matched to a gene: 12. The CDR3 loop spans 15 amino acids. In germline, CDR1 is SGHVS, CDR2 FQNEAQ. The CDR3 DNA follows: TGTGCCAGCAGCCCCTACCGGGGGGGGGCGGGTGAGCAGTTCTTC. This gives the protein CASSPYRGGAGEQFF.

The V call is TRBV7-2, the J call TRBJ2-1; D possibly corresponds to TRBD2 (6 bases). From germline, CDR1 is SGHTA and CDR2 FQGNSA. V shed 1 base and J shed 4 bases, with 14 bases lying between them. The CDR3 totals 16 residues. CDR3 in amino acids: CASSLVARGEYNEQFF. The DNA for the CDR3 is TGTGCCAGCAGCTTAGTAGCTCGCGGGGAGTACAATGAGCAGTTCTTC.

This sequence joins TRBV14 and TRBJ1-1, with a weak D call TRBD1 (5 bases). Germline V gene lookup returns CDR1 SGHDN and CDR2 FVKESK. The V end was cut by 1 base, the J end by 10 bases, with 16 bases between. The CDR3 spans 14 residues. The CDR3: CASSQGGHGSGAFF. The CDR3 DNA is TGTGCCAGCAGCCAAGGAGGACACGGCTCGGGAGCTTTCTTT. The variable domain in full, with the rest retrieved from reference TRBV14 and TRBJ1-1, is EAGVTQFPSHSVIEKGQTVTLRCDPISGHDNLYWYRRVMGKEIKFLLHFVKESKQDESGMPNNRFLAERTGGTYSTLKVQPAELEDSGVYFCASSQGGHGSGAFFGQGTRLTVV.